The sequence of this T cell receptor beta chain was determined in a study of T cells in Graves' hyperthyroidism and ophthalmopathy. From RNA transcripts, TCR beta CDR3 regions were amplified. Initially, a first-round RT-PCR of the TCR CDR3 employed the HTBI primer set. From the multiplex PCR reads, TCRdb called clonotypes with MiXCR, one entry per CDR3 protein. The data contain approximately 560,000 distinct CDR3 sequences, 15% to 19% of them singletons. The V end lost 1 base, the J end lost 2 bases, and 11 bases lay between the germline ends. Germline V gives CDR1 GTSNPN, CDR2 SVGIG (reference sequence). This CDR3 contains 14 residues.

The receptor was derived from a woman aged 25 to 39 with Graves' hyperthyroidism. The V and J genes are TRBV30 and TRBJ1-2, with D perhaps matching TRBD1 (5 bases). Sequenced material: blood. The CDR3 reads CAWSEGRRNYGYTF. The CDR3 nucleotides read TGTGCCTGGAGTGAGGGGCGGAGAAACTATGGCTACACCTTC. The whole variable domain, filled in from reference TRBV30 and TRBJ1-2, reads SQTIHQWPATLVQPVGSPLSLECTVEGTSNPNLYWYRQAAGRGLQLLFYSVGIGQISSEVPQNLSASRPQDRQFILSSKKLLLSDSGFYLCAWSEGRRNYGYTFGSGTRLTVV.